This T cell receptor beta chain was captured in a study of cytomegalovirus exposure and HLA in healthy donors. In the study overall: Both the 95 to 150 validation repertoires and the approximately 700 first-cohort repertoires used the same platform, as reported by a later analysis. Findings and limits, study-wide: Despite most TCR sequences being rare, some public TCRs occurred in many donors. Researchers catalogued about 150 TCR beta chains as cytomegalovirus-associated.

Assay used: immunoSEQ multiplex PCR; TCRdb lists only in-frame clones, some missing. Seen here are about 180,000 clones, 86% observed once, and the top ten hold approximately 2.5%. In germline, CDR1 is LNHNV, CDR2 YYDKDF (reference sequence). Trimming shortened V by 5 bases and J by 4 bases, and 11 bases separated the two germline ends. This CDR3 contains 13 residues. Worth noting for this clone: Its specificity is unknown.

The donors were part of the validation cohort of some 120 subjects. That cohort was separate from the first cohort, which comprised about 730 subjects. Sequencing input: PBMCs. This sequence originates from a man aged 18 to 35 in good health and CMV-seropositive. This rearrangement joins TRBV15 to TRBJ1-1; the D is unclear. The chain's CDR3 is CATSSDSLTEAFF. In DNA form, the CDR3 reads TGTGCCACCAGCTCAGATTCGCTCACTGAAGCTTTCTTT.